This entry features one TCR beta chain sequence. The protocol was immunoSEQ multiplex PCR, while the TCRdb copy is restricted to in-frame clones and leaves out a portion. Of around 330,000 clones listed, 70% to 90% are singletons. The sample comes from a study of blood T cell repertoires in COVID-19. Study background: COVID-19 samples, acute and convalescent, were from the United States, Italy and Spain. Sources were T cells, B-cell-depleted T cells, or PBMCs; the material itself was cDNA or gDNA.

Recovered Cohort 3 donors showed two negative PCRs, clearance, or symptom resolution. The TCR comes from a woman in her thirties or forties who had recovered from COVID-19. The sample taken for sequencing was PBMCs or T cells enriched from blood (not recorded which).

The CDR3 DNA is TGTGCCAGCAGCCAAGATCACGGGAATGAGCAGTTCTTC. Translated, it gives CASSQDHGNEQFF. This chain joins TRBV3-1 (or the pseudogene TRBV3-2) and TRBJ2-1; D remains unclear. Germline V gene sequence: CDR1 LGHDT, CDR2 YNNKEL (reference sequence). V lost 0 bases and J lost 7, with 7 bases in between. The CDR3 extends over 13 amino acids.